A selection of T cell receptor beta chains follows, all from one sample in a study of blood T cell repertoires in COVID-19. Assay: immunoSEQ multiplex PCR; the TCRdb copy retains only in-frame clones and omits some. Here the sample spans 410,000 or so clones, 80% to 90% being singletons. The sequenced material came from peripheral blood. The receptors here all came from a woman in her 30s with active or convalescent COVID-19. The CDR3 runs from the conserved cysteine through the conserved F or W. D genes are given only for firm matches. Clone size is not always given. Where it is, it says once, few, many or a class for expanded clones.

J: TRBJ2-1
V: TRBV6-2/TRBV6-3
size: NA
D: TRBD2
CDR3: CASSSQGLAGSWEDNEQFF
DNA: TGTGCCAGCAGTTCTCAAGGACTAGCGGGAAGCTGGGAGGACAATGAGCAGTTCTTC

J: TRBJ1-5
V: TRBV19
size: NA
D: TRBD1
CDR3: CASRRTGQGGDQPQHF
DNA: TGTGCCAGTAGGAGGACGGGACAGGGCGGCGATCAGCCCCAGCATTTT

J: TRBJ2-7
V: TRBV6-6
size: NA
D: NA
CDR3: CASSYAIALPSYEQYF
DNA: TGTGCCAGCAGTTACGCGATAGCGCTTCCCTCCTACGAGCAGTACTTC

J: TRBJ2-3
V: TRBV6-5
size: NA
D: NA
CDR3: CASRPVRSRTDTQYF
DNA: TGTGCCAGCAGGCCCGTTCGGAGTCGCACAGATACGCAGTATTTT

J: TRBJ2-5
V: TRBV9
size: NA
D: NA
CDR3: CASSSTLNGETQYF
DNA: TGTGCCAGCAGCTCGACTTTAAATGGAGAGACCCAGTACTTC

J: TRBJ2-4
V: TRBV6-5
size: NA
D: TRBD1
CDR3: CASSYDQGAHNIQYF
DNA: TGTGCCAGCAGTTACGATCAGGGGGCGCACAACATTCAGTACTTC

J: TRBJ1-5
V: TRBV6-5
size: NA
D: TRBD1
CDR3: CASRPGTGFQPQHF
DNA: TGTGCCAGCAGGCCCGGGACAGGGTTTCAGCCCCAGCATTTT

J: TRBJ1-2
V: TRBV4-1
size: NA
D: NA
CDR3: CASSITSQVSNYGYTF
DNA: TGCGCCAGCAGCATAACGAGTCAGGTTTCTAACTATGGCTACACCTTC

J: TRBJ1-2
V: TRBV18
size: NA
D: TRBD1
CDR3: CASSPGTVYGYTF
DNA: TGTGCCAGCTCACCCGGGACAGTCTATGGCTACACCTTC

J: TRBJ1-1
V: TRBV7-2
size: NA
D: NA
CDR3: CASSRGYTEAFF
DNA: TGTGCCAGCAGCCGGGGGTACACTGAAGCTTTCTTT

J: TRBJ1-5
V: TRBV4-1
size: NA
D: NA
CDR3: CASSQGGNSNQPQHF
DNA: TGCGCCAGCAGCCAAGGAGGTAATAGCAATCAGCCCCAGCATTTT

J: TRBJ2-5
V: TRBV10-3
size: NA
D: TRBD1
CDR3: CAIRTGGSETQYF
DNA: TGTGCCATCAGGACAGGGGGCAGTGAGACCCAGTACTTC

J: TRBJ1-3
V: TRBV4-1
size: NA
D: NA
CDR3: CASSQSGGFPLSGNTIYF
DNA: TGCGCCAGCAGCCAAAGCGGTGGATTCCCCCTCTCTGGAAACACCATATATTTT

J: TRBJ1-2
V: TRBV27
size: NA
D: NA
CDR3: CASSLGTGTFGGYTF
DNA: TGTGCCAGCAGTTTAGGTACAGGCACCTTCGGTGGCTACACCTTC

J: TRBJ1-1
V: TRBV7-8
size: once
D: NA
CDR3: CASSFATRETNTEAFF
DNA: TGTGCCAGCAGCTTTGCGACACGAGAAACGAACACTGAAGCTTTCTTT

J: TRBJ1-2
V: TRBV25-1
size: NA
D: NA
CDR3: CASNNANYGYTF
DNA: TGTGCCAGCAATAATGCTAACTATGGCTACACCTTC

J: TRBJ1-2
V: TRBV29-1
size: NA
D: NA
CDR3: CSSLDEDYGYTF
DNA: TGCAGCAGCTTAGACGAGGACTATGGCTACACCTTC

J: TRBJ2-7
V: TRBV30
size: NA
D: NA
CDR3: CAWSVLSQGEWAEQYF
DNA: TGTGCCTGGAGTGTACTGTCACAGGGTGAATGGGCGGAGCAGTACTTC

J: TRBJ2-7
V: TRBV6-2/TRBV6-3
size: once
D: NA
CDR3: CASSYSSQVLAGEQYF
DNA: TGTGCCAGCAGTTACTCGAGTCAGGTATTGGCCGGCGAGCAGTACTTC

J: TRBJ2-7
V: TRBV14
size: NA
D: NA
CDR3: CASSQQGRSSYEQYF
DNA: TGTGCCAGCAGCCAACAGGGGCGAAGCTCCTACGAGCAGTACTTC

J: TRBJ1-4
V: TRBV10-2
size: NA
D: NA
CDR3: CASKGSPGLGSHEKLFF
DNA: TGCGCCAGCAAGGGTTCCCCAGGGCTCGGATCCCATGAAAAACTGTTTTTT